This entry lists 27 T cell receptor beta chains sequenced from one sample in a study of T cell repertoires in cytomegalovirus infection. One entry per CDR3 protein, called by TCRdb with MiXCR from the reads. Of roughly 860,000 distinct CDR3 sequences listed, about 30% were seen once; the top ten hold around an eighth. The antigens for these receptors are not known. The specimen comprised cultured CD8+ T cells from PBMCs, sampled from culture after CMV antigen stimulation. The receptors were sampled from a human donor in good health (CMV status not recorded). Some clones in this sample may be carry-over from other donors' samples.

The chain combines TRBV4-1 with TRBJ1-2, with 7 bases identical to TRBD1. The CDR3 is 14 amino acids. J gave up 3 bases and V 1 base, and 2 bases lay outside the gene matches. Germline CDR1 MGHRA, CDR2 YSYEKL. The CDR3 here is CASSQGDSDYGYTF. CDR3 bases: TGCGCCAGCAGCCAAGGGGACAGCGACTATGGCTACACCTTC.

The chain joins TRBV4-2 to TRBJ1-1; D not certain. The germline V gene has CDR1 LGHNA and CDR2 YNFKEQ. With 8 bases removed from V and 0 bases from J, the gap between germline ends came to 10 bases. The length of the CDR3 is 13 residues. The CDR3 spells CASGRNVNTEAFF. The DNA for the CDR3 is TGTGCCAGCGGAAGAAACGTGAACACTGAAGCTTTCTTT.

The chain has TRBV15 and TRBJ2-3, with TRBD1 matching over 9 bases. V shed 3 bases, J shed 2 bases, and the junction held 3 bases outside the gene matches. The CDR3 length is 15 residues. Germline CDR1 LNHNV, CDR2 YYDKDF (reference sequence). The chain's CDR3 is CATSRDRGNTDTQYF. The CDR3, as DNA: TGTGCCACCAGCAGGGACAGGGGCAACACAGATACGCAGTATTTT.

This clonotype was observed a handful of times. This chain connects TRBV7-2 to TRBJ2-5; a weak D match, TRBD2 (5 bases). V was cut by 1 base and J by 5 bases, with 8 bases left in between. This CDR3 spans 13 amino acids. Looked up from germline, CDR1 is SGHTA and CDR2 is FQGNSA. CDR3 DNA: TGTGCCAGCAGCTTAGGACTATGGGAGACCCAGTACTTC. Protein sequence: CASSLGLWETQYF.

The chain joins TRBV6-5 to TRBJ1-1; D gene uncertain. Germline CDR1 and CDR2: MNHEY and SVGAGI. Trimming pared 0 bases from V and 0 bases from J, leaving 20 bases between. This CDR3 contains 19 residues. The CDR3 region has the DNA TGTGCCAGCAGTTACTCGAAGCGAGGTATTTTGCCTCTGAACACTGAAGCTTTCTTT. Translating it yields CASSYSKRGILPLNTEAFF.

The rearrangement joins TRBV12-5 to TRBJ1-1; 8 bases match TRBD1. Germline V gene lookup returns CDR1 LGHNT and CDR2 FRNRAP. Losses at the gene ends were 4 bases for V and 10 bases for J; bases not matched to a gene: 2. The CDR3 sequence is 11 residues long. The CDR3 coding sequence is TGTGCTAGTGGTTCCGACAGGGGAGCTTTCTTT. As protein: CASGSDRGAFF.

This clonotype was seen a handful of times. The rearrangement links TRBV2 to TRBJ2-1, with 7 bases matching TRBD1. CDR1 is SNHLY, CDR2 FYNNEI, per germline. The CDR3 has 15 amino acids. The junction had 11 bases not matched to a gene; V was cut back by 7 bases and J by 5 bases. Written as DNA, the CDR3 is TGTGCCAGCACCCCCCCCGGGACAGTAGACAATGAGCAGTTCTTC. Amino acids: CASTPPGTVDNEQFF.

This rearrangement joins TRBV10-1 to TRBJ2-1; 11 bases align to TRBD1. The ends lost 3 bases at V and 5 bases at J; junction bases unmatched: 9. The CDR3 consists of 17 residues. CDR1 and CDR2 from the germline V gene are WNHNN and SYGVQD (reference sequence). This chain's CDR3 is CASSDGPGTGGDNEQFF. Written as DNA, the CDR3 is TGCGCCAGCAGTGACGGACCTGGGACAGGGGGGGACAATGAGCAGTTCTTC.

This clonotype was seen only a few times. The CDR3, as DNA: TGCAGCGCTTTACTAGCGGGGGGAACCTACGAGCAGTACTTC. Encoded protein: CSALLAGGTYEQYF. This chain uses TRBV29-1 with TRBJ2-7, with 12 bases lining up with TRBD2. The V and J ends lost 7 bases and 2 bases, in that order; junction bases with no gene match: 6. Germline CDR1 SQVTM, CDR2 ANQGSEA. The CDR3 covers 14 residues.

This clonotype has just a few counts. V is TRBV7-9 and J is TRBJ1-2; D call uncertain. CDR3 length: 17 residues. Trimming pared 2 bases from V and 7 bases from J, leaving 23 bases between. From germline, CDR1 is SEHNR and CDR2 FQNEAQ (reference sequence). CDR3 region: CASSLPRTGPLPTGYTF. DNA for the CDR3: TGTGCCAGCAGCTTACCCAGGACGGGCCCTCTACCTACTGGCTACACCTTC.

Concerning this clonotype itself: The junction and the germline gene differ at one end; a read error may be behind it. The chain couples TRBV27 to TRBJ2-2, with a possible D match to TRBD2 (5 bases). The CDR3 extends over 16 amino acids. CDR1 MNHEY and CDR2 SMNVEV come from the germline V gene (reference sequence). DNA of the CDR3: TGTGCCAGCAGTCTAGGACTGCCCGAGAACACCGGGAAGCTGTTTTTT. Its translation: CASSLGLPENTGKLFF.

V usage is TRBV10-3 and J usage is TRBJ2-5, with D possibly TRBD2 on 6 matching bases. V lost 0 bases, J lost 1 base, and 6 bases lay in between. Germline V gene lookup returns CDR1 ENHRY and CDR2 SYGVKD. The CDR3 runs 14 residues. The chain's CDR3 is CAISESGGQETQYF. CDR3 sequence (DNA): TGTGCCATCAGTGAGTCGGGAGGCCAAGAGACCCAGTACTTC.

This clonotype has just a few counts. The chain employs TRBV28 and TRBJ2-5; the D gene is possibly TRBD2 (6 bases). Trimming left V 4 bases short and J 4 bases short, with 34 bases between. This CDR3 is 21 amino acids long. Germline V gene sequence: CDR1 MDHEN, CDR2 SYDVKM. The CDR3 sequence is CASSSPGPLAESKSVRETQYF. For the CDR3, the DNA is TGTGCCAGCAGTTCCCCGGGGCCACTAGCCGAAAGCAAGTCCGTCCGAGAGACCCAGTACTTC.

This clonotype was recorded many times. The gene calls are TRBV28 and TRBJ2-3, with D perhaps matching TRBD2 (6 bases). The CDR3 covers 14 residues. V was pared by 5 bases and J by 0 bases, with 9 bases between. Germline V lookup: CDR1 MDHEN, CDR2 SYDVKM. The DNA of the CDR3 is TGTGCCAGCAGTCCTCGGGGGAGCACAGATACGCAGTATTTT. It is translated as CASSPRGSTDTQYF.

The table lists this clonotype with a few counts. The chain links TRBV5-6 to TRBJ2-1; tentatively, D is TRBD1 (6 bases). V lost 4 bases and J lost 8, with 10 bases in between. The CDR3 is 12 amino acids. Germline CDR1 reads SGHDT; CDR2 reads YYEEEE. Here the CDR3 DNA reads TGTGCCAGCAGCCTGGACAGACATGAGCAGTTCTTC. Amino acid sequence: CASSLDRHEQFF.

This clonotype has a handful of counts. The gene calls are TRBV6-1 and TRBJ2-7; D is possibly TRBD2 (6 bases). Per the germline V gene, CDR1 is MNHNS and CDR2 is SASEGT. The V gene lost 2 bases and the J gene lost 2 bases, with 13 bases spanning the gap. The CDR3 has 15 residues. CDR3 region: CASSEFNSGAYEQYF. The CDR3 coding sequence is TGTGCCAGCAGTGAATTTAATAGCGGAGCCTACGAGCAGTACTTC.

This clonotype has a handful of counts. The rearrangement links TRBV7-9 to TRBJ2-3; D uncertain. V gave up 6 bases and J gave up 5 bases, with 15 bases separating them. The CDR3 is made up of 14 amino acids. Per germline, CDR1 SEHNR and CDR2 FQNEAQ (reference sequence). CDR3 residues: CASSSSSFEDTQYF. In DNA form, the CDR3 reads TGTGCCAGCAGTTCTTCCTCATTCGAAGATACGCAGTATTTT.

Notes on this clonotype: At one boundary the junction diverges from the germline segment, which might be a read error. The chain combines TRBV7-6 with TRBJ1-1; 7 bases line up with TRBD1. The CDR3 totals 15 residues. Germline CDR1 is SGHVS and CDR2 is FNYEAQ. CDR3: CVSRKDRRGNTEAFF. CDR3 coding DNA: TGTGTCAGCAGAAAGGACAGGCGAGGGAACACTGAAGCTTTCTTT.

This clonotype was counted a single time. The chain has TRBV28 and TRBJ2-1; D is unresolved. The germline V gene has CDR1 MDHEN and CDR2 SYDVKM. The CDR3 runs 14 residues. V was cut by 2 bases and J by 4 bases, with 9 bases left in between. Here the CDR3 reads CASSLEELYNEQFF. The CDR3 DNA sequence: TGTGCCAGCAGTTTAGAGGAATTATACAATGAGCAGTTCTTC.

This clonotype has only a few counts. The CDR3 sequence: CASSTYLNTEAFF. The CDR3 DNA reads TGTGCCAGTAGTACTTATCTGAACACTGAAGCTTTCTTT. J is TRBJ1-1 and V is TRBV19; D is ambiguous. The CDR3 is 13 amino acids. Germline CDR1 reads LNHDA; CDR2 reads SQIVND (reference sequence). Trimming shortened V by 4 bases and J by 0 bases, and 6 bases separated the two germline ends.

This rearrangement joins TRBV14 to TRBJ1-1, with a weak D call TRBD1 (5 bases). The V gene's germline CDR1 is SGHDN and CDR2 FVKESK. Trimming cost V 1 base and J 4 bases, with 16 bases left between them. This CDR3 has 16 amino acids. CDR3: CASSQVRGPAGTEAFF. Written as DNA, the CDR3 is TGTGCCAGCAGCCAAGTTAGGGGTCCCGCTGGCACTGAAGCTTTCTTT. Using reference TRBV14 and TRBJ1-1 for the parts outside the CDR3, the full variable domain is EAGVTQFPSHSVIEKGQTVTLRCDPISGHDNLYWYRRVMGKEIKFLLHFVKESKQDESGMPNNRFLAERTGGTYSTLKVQPAELEDSGVYFCASSQVRGPAGTEAFFGQGTRLTVV.

This clonotype came up a few times. This sequence joins TRBV7-9 and TRBJ2-2, with D tentatively TRBD2 (5 bases). Germline V gene data show CDR1 as SEHNR and CDR2 as FQNEAQ (reference sequence). V was trimmed by 5 bases and J by 0 bases, leaving 13 bases between them. CDR3 size: 16 residues. The CDR3 DNA follows: TGTGCCAGCAGCCCTGAGGGCTGGGCGAACACCGGGGAGCTGTTTTTT. It codes for CASSPEGWANTGELFF.

In its sample, this clonotype was seen once. Its ends do not fully match the called genes, so a read error is possible. The chain couples TRBV5-3 to TRBJ1-2; the D is unclear. TRBV5-3 is an ORF; its function is uncertain. The CDR3 has 11 residues. The CDR3 protein is CASSSHGGYTF. The CDR3 coding sequence is TGTGCCAGCAGCTCTCACGGAGGCTACACCTTC.

J is TRBJ1-2 and V is TRBV29-1, with 9 bases fitting TRBD1. The CDR3 sequence is 13 residues long. The J segment lost 5 bases and the V segment lost 7 bases, leaving 8 bases of the junction unmatched. Germline loops: CDR1 SQVTM, CDR2 ANQGSEA. The CDR3 DNA is TGCAGCGCTCCGGACAGGGGTGGGTATGGCTACACCTTC. The encoded protein is CSAPDRGGYGYTF. Combining the CDR3 with reference TRBV29-1 and TRBJ1-2 gives the whole variable domain SAVISQKPSRDICQRGTSLTIQCQVDSQVTMMFWYRQQPGQSLTLIATANQGSEATYESGFVIDKFPISRPNLTFSTLTVSNMSPEDSSIYLCSAPDRGGYGYTFGSGTRLTVV.

The chain employs TRBV9 and TRBJ2-1, with TRBD2 matching over 11 bases. Germline V CDR1 and CDR2: SGDLS, YYNGEE. V lost 3 bases to trimming and J lost 8 bases; unmatched junction nucleotides: 10. The CDR3 totals 16 residues. The CDR3 region is CASSGSSGGRSYEQFF. Written as DNA, the CDR3 is TGTGCCAGCAGCGGGTCTAGCGGGGGGCGGTCCTATGAGCAGTTCTTC.

This chain joins TRBV5-5 and TRBJ2-7; D might be TRBD1 (6 bases). The CDR3 is made up of 14 amino acids. The germline V gene encodes CDR1 SGHKS and CDR2 YYEKEE (reference sequence). The V end was cut by 0 bases, the J end by 4 bases, with 11 bases between. The CDR3 DNA reads as TGTGCCAGCAGCTTGGATACAGGGCTGTACGAGCAGTACTTC. This sequence encodes CASSLDTGLYEQYF.

This clonotype was counted at least ten times. The chain employs TRBV7-2 and TRBJ1-4; 7 nucleotides agree with TRBD1. CDR1 is SGHTA, CDR2 FQGNSA, per germline. The CDR3 sequence is 16 residues long. V was pared by 6 bases and J by 4 bases, with 11 bases of the junction left unmatched. CDR3 region: CASSIIAGGINEKLFF. In DNA form, the CDR3 reads TGTGCCAGCAGTATTATTGCAGGGGGAATTAATGAAAAACTGTTTTTT.